These 14 T cell receptor beta chains originate from one sample sequenced in a study of blood T cell repertoires in COVID-19. Clones were sequenced by immunoSEQ multiplex PCR, and TCRdb holds only the in-frame ones, with some missing. The sample shows a few hundred thousand clones, about 91% of them seen only once. Material for sequencing was peripheral blood. These receptors all stem from a woman between 35 and 50 years old who had recovered from COVID-19.

The chain recombines TRBV5-1 with TRBJ1-2; 8 bases match TRBD1. Germline CDR1 is SGHRS and CDR2 is YFSETQ. The J segment lost 4 bases and the V segment lost 3 bases, leaving 8 bases of the junction unmatched. The CDR3 length is 15 residues. For the CDR3, the DNA is TGCGCCAGCAGCTCGTCCGGGACAGGCGTCTATGGCTACACCTTC. It encodes CASSSSGTGVYGYTF.

This rearrangement joins TRBV27 to TRBJ2-5; 7 bases are a match to TRBD2. CDR3 length: 18 amino acids. Germline CDR1 and CDR2: MNHEY and SMNVEV (reference sequence). With 6 bases clipped from V and 2 bases from J, the junction kept 18 bases outside the gene matches. CDR3 residues: CASRQFPGVGTIQETQYF. The DNA for the CDR3 is TGTGCCAGCAGGCAGTTCCCGGGGGTCGGGACTATACAAGAGACCCAGTACTTC.

The V and J genes are TRBV10-3 and TRBJ1-1; D is perhaps TRBD1 (6 bases). Germline CDR1 and CDR2: ENHRY and SYGVKD. CDR3 length: 17 residues. With 2 bases removed from V and 6 bases from J, the gap between germline ends came to 22 bases. The CDR3 protein is CAISERGKPPAGSEAFF. CDR3 DNA: TGTGCCATCAGTGAGAGGGGGAAACCCCCCGCCGGCTCTGAAGCTTTCTTT.

This chain joins TRBV5-1 and TRBJ2-2, with TRBD1 matching over 7 bases. V lost 4 bases and J lost 5; bases outside the gene matches: 8. Germline values: CDR1 SGHRS, CDR2 YFSETQ. CDR3 size: 15 residues. For the CDR3, the DNA is TGCGCCAGCAGCCCTCGACAGGGCTGGACCGGGGAGCTGTTTTTT. Its translation: CASSPRQGWTGELFF.

As regards this clone: Other nucleotide sequences in the sample specify the same CDR3. This chain links TRBV5-6 with TRBJ2-3; D remains unclear. CDR3 length equals 13 residues. Germline lookup yields CDR1 SGHDT and CDR2 YYEEEE. V was shortened by 1 base and J by 1 base, with 4 bases between the two germline ends. The CDR3 sequence is CASSLSGTDTQYF. Here the CDR3 DNA reads TGTGCCAGCAGCTTGTCCGGCACAGATACGCAGTATTTT. Filled out from reference TRBV5-6 and TRBJ2-3, the complete variable domain reads DAGVTQSPTHLIKTRGQQVTLRCSPKSGHDTVSWYQQALGQGPQFIFQYYEEEERQRGNFPDRFSGHQFPNYSSELNVNALLLGDSALYLCASSLSGTDTQYFGPGTRLTVL.

The chain links TRBV1 to TRBJ2-4; TRBD1 reflects the table's D call only, with no check against the DNA. TRBV1 is recorded as a pseudogene. This CDR3 region has 21 residues. CDR3 sequence: CTSSSPYLGQGRVGAKNIQYF. The CDR3 DNA is TGCACCAGCAGTTCTCCGTACCTCGGACAGGGAAGAGTGGGTGCCAAAAACATTCAGTACTTC.

CDR3 region: CASSIPGQQNQPQHF. The CDR3 DNA reads as TGTGCCAGTTCTATTCCGGGACAGCAAAATCAGCCCCAGCATTTT. This chain connects TRBV19 to TRBJ1-5; 7 bases fit TRBD1. V lost 8 bases and J lost 4; bases outside the gene matches: 11. This CDR3 contains 15 residues. The germline gives CDR1 LNHDA, CDR2 SQIVND (reference sequence). Variable domain in full (rest from reference TRBV19 and TRBJ1-5): DGGITQSPKYLFRKEGQNVTLSCEQNLNHDAMYWYRQDPGQGLRLIYYSQIVNDFQKGDIAEGYSVSREKKESFPLTVTSAQKNPTAFYLCASSIPGQQNQPQHFGDGTRLSIL.

The chain links TRBV28 to TRBJ2-7; D gene unclear. V lost 7 bases, J lost 3 bases, and 16 bases lay in between. The CDR3 sequence is 14 residues long. The germline gives CDR1 MDHEN, CDR2 SYDVKM. In nucleotides, the CDR3 is TGTGCCAGCACCTACCCCCGAGGTAACTACGAGCAGTACTTC. It specifies CASTYPRGNYEQYF. Together with reference TRBV28 and TRBJ2-7, the CDR3 gives the full variable domain: DVKVTQSSRYLVKRTGEKVFLECVQDMDHENMFWYRQDPGLGLRLIYFSYDVKMKEKGDIPEGYSVSREKKERFSLILESASTNQTSMYLCASTYPRGNYEQYFGPGTRLTVT.

This chain joins TRBV5-1 and TRBJ2-3, with 11 bases fitting TRBD2. Germline CDR1 reads SGHRS; CDR2 reads YFSETQ. This CDR3 spans 16 amino acids. The ends lost 7 bases at V and 2 bases at J; junction bases unmatched: 9. CDR3 loop: CASRGGLADNTDTQYF. The CDR3 DNA is TGCGCCAGCCGCGGGGGACTAGCGGATAACACAGATACGCAGTATTTT. The entire variable domain, with the rest obtained from reference TRBV5-1 and TRBJ2-3, is as follows: KAGVTQTPRYLIKTRGQQVTLSCSPISGHRSVSWYQQTPGQGLQFLFEYFSETQRNKGNFPGRFSGRQFSNSRSEMNVSTLELGDSALYLCASRGGLADNTDTQYFGPGTRLTVL.

This clone is a singleton in its sample. J is TRBJ1-2 and V is TRBV6-2 or TRBV6-3; weak D call: TRBD1 (6 bases). Trimming removed 5 bases at V and 10 bases at J, with 17 bases between. CDR3 size: 13 residues. The V gene's germline CDR1 is MNHEY and CDR2 SVGEGT. The CDR3, as DNA: TGTGCCAGCAGTCCAGGACAGCCTGATTTCTACACCTTC. Its translation: CASSPGQPDFYTF.

This chain uses TRBV5-6 with TRBJ2-5, with a weak D call TRBD1 (8 bases). CDR3 length: 15 residues. Trimming took off 4 bases at V and 4 bases at J, with 17 bases between the two ends. The germline V gene has CDR1 SGHDT and CDR2 YYEEEE. The CDR3 loop is CASSQPTGEGETQYF. The CDR3 DNA follows: TGTGCCAGCAGCCAGCCGACAGGGGAGGGAGAGACCCAGTACTTC.

The chain couples TRBV18 to TRBJ2-2, with D perhaps TRBD1 (5 bases). Germline V lookup: CDR1 KGHSH, CDR2 LQKENI. Trimming shortened V by 2 bases and J by 0 bases, and 10 bases separated the two germline ends. CDR3 length equals 16 residues. CDR3 region: CASSPVQASNTGELFF. CDR3 DNA sequence: TGTGCCAGCTCACCAGTACAGGCATCGAACACCGGGGAGCTGTTTTTT.

The sample holds a few counts of this clone. The rearrangement joins TRBV19 to TRBJ2-3, with TRBD1 identical over 7 bases. This CDR3 comprises 14 residues. The trim removed 8 bases at V and 5 bases at J, leaving 10 bases unmatched. CDR1 LNHDA and CDR2 SQIVND come from the germline V gene (reference sequence). Here the CDR3 DNA reads TGTGCCAGTGTCGATAGGGGGCTTCGAGATACGCAGTATTTT. It specifies CASVDRGLRDTQYF.

The chain couples TRBV12-5 to TRBJ2-1; the D gene is possibly TRBD2 (6 bases). There are 14 residues in the CDR3. Germline V gene data show CDR1 as LGHNT and CDR2 as FRNRAP. Trimming stripped 4 bases from V and 10 bases from J, with 17 bases between. CDR3 region: CASGSGTAFWEQFF. CDR3 coding DNA: TGTGCTAGTGGTTCCGGGACTGCCTTTTGGGAGCAGTTCTTC.